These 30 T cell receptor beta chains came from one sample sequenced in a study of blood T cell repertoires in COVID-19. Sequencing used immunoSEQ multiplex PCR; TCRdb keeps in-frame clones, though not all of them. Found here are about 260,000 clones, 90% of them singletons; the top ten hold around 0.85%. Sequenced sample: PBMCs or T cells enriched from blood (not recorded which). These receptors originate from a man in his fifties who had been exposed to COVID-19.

The CDR3 sequence: CASSLQGGLVGTEAFF. The DNA for the CDR3 is TGCGCCAGCAGCTTGCAGGGGGGCCTCGTTGGGACTGAAGCTTTCTTT. The chain uses TRBV5-1 and TRBJ1-1; the match to TRBD1 covers 7 bases. The CDR3 contains 16 residues. The junction had 11 bases not matched to a gene; V was cut back by 1 base and J by 5 bases. From germline, CDR1 is SGHRS and CDR2 YFSETQ. Using reference TRBV5-1 and TRBJ1-1 for the parts outside the CDR3, the full variable domain is KAGVTQTPRYLIKTRGQQVTLSCSPISGHRSVSWYQQTPGQGLQFLFEYFSETQRNKGNFPGRFSGRQFSNSRSEMNVSTLELGDSALYLCASSLQGGLVGTEAFFGQGTRLTVV.

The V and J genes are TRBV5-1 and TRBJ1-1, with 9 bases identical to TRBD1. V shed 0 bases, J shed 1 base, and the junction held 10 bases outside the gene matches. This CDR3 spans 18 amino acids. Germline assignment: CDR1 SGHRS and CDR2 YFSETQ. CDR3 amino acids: CASSLVPLQGAENTEAFF. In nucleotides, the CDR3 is TGCGCCAGCAGCTTGGTACCCCTACAGGGGGCTGAGAACACTGAAGCTTTCTTT.

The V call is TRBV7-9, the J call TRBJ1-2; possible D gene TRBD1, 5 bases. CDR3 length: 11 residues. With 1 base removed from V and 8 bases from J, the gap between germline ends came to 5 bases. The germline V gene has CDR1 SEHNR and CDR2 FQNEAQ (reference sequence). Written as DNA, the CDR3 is TGTGCCAGCAGCTTAGGGGGCGGCTACACCTTC. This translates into CASSLGGGYTF. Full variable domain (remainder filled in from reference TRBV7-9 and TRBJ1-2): DTGVSQNPRHKITKRGQNVTFRCDPISEHNRLYWYRQTLGQGPEFLTYFQNEAQLEKSRLLSDRFSAERPKGSFSTLEIQRTEQGDSAMYLCASSLGGGYTFGSGTRLTVV.

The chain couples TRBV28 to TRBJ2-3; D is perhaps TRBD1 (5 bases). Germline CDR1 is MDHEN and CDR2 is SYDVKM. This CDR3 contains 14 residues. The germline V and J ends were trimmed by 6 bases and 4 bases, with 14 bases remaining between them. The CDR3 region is CASSPPKGADTQYF. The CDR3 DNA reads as TGTGCCAGCAGCCCCCCCAAAGGGGCAGATACGCAGTATTTT.

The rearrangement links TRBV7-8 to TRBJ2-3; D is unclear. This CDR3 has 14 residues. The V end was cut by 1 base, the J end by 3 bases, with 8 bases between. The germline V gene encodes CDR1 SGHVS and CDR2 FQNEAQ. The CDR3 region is CASSLVLYTDTQYF. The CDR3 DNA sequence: TGTGCCAGCAGCTTAGTGTTGTATACAGATACGCAGTATTTT.

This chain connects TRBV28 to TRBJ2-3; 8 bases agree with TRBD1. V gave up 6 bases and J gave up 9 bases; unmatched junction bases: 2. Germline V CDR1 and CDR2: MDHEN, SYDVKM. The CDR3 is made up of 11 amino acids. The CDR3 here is CASSQGATQYF. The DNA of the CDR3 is TGTGCCAGCAGCCAGGGGGCCACGCAGTATTTT.

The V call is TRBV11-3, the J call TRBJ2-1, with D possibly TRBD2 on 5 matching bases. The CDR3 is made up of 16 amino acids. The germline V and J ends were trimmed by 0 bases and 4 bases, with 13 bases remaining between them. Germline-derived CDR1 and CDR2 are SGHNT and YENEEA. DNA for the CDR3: TGTGCCAGCAGCTTAGATGGATGGACTGTTTACAATGAGCAGTTCTTC. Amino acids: CASSLDGWTVYNEQFF. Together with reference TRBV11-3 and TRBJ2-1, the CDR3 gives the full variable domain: EAGVVQSPRYKIIEKKQPVAFWCNPISGHNTLYWYLQNLGQGPELLIRYENEEAVDDSQLPKDRFSAERLKGVDSTLKIQPAELGDSAVYLCASSLDGWTVYNEQFFGPGTRLTVL.

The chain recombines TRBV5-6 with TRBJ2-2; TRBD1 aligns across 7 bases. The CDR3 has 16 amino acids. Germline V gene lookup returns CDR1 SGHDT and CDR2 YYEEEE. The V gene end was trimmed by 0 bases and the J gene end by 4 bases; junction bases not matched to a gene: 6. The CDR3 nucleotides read TGTGCCAGCAGCTTGGGAATGACAGGGTTCACCGGGGAGCTGTTTTTT. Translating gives CASSLGMTGFTGELFF.

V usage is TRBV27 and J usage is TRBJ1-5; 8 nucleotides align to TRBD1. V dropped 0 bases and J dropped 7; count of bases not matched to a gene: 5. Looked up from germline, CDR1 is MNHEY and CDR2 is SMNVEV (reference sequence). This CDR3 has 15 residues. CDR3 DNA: TGTGCCAGCAGTTTATCCCAGGGGGCATCCCAGCCCCAGCATTTT. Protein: CASSLSQGASQPQHF.

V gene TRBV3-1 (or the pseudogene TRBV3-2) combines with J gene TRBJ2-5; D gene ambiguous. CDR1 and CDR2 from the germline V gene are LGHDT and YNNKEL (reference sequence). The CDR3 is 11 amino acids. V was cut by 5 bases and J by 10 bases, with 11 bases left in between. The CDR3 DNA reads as TGTGCCAGCAGCTTTCGACAAGTCCAGTACTTC. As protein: CASSFRQVQYF.

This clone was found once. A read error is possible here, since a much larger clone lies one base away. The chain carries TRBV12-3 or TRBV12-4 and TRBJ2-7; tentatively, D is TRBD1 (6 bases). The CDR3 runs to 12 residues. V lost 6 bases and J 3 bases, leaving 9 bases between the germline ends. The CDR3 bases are TGTGCCAGCAGCCTACAGGGCTACGAGCAGTACTTC. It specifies CASSLQGYEQYF.

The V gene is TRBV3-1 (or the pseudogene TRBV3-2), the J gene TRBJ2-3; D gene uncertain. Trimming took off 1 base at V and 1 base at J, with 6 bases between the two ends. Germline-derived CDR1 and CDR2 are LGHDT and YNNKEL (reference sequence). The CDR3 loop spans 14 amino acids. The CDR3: CASSQGAGTDTQYF. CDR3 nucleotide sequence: TGTGCCAGCAGCCAAGGAGCTGGCACAGATACGCAGTATTTT.

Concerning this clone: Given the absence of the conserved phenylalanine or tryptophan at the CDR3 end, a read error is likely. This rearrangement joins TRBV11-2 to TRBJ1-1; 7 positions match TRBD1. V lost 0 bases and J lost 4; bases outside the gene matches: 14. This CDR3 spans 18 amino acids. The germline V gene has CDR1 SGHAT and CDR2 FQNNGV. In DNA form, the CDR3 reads TGTGCCAGCAGCTTAGAAAGTACCAGGGGGGCCCCAAGCACTGAAGCTTTCTCT. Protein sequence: CASSLESTRGAPSTEAFS.

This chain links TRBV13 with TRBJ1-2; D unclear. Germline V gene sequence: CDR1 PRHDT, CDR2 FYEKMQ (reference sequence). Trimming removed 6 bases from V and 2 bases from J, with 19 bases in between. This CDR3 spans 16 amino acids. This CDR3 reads CASSNTWRTDNYGYTF. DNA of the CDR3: TGTGCCAGCAGTAACACTTGGAGGACCGACAACTATGGCTACACCTTC.

DNA of the CDR3: TGCGCCAGCAGCCCGAAGGGACAGTTTGAAGCTTTCTTT. As protein: CASSPKGQFEAFF. The rearrangement links TRBV5-1 to TRBJ1-1; 7 bases fit TRBD1. Losses at the gene ends were 4 bases for V and 7 bases for J; bases not matched to a gene: 7. Looked up from germline, CDR1 is SGHRS and CDR2 is YFSETQ. The CDR3 has 13 residues.

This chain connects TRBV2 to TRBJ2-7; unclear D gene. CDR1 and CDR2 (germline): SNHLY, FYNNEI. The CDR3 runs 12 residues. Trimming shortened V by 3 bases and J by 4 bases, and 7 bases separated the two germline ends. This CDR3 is CASSESVYEQYV. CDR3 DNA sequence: TGTGCCAGCAGTGAGTCGGTTTACGAGCAGTACGTC.

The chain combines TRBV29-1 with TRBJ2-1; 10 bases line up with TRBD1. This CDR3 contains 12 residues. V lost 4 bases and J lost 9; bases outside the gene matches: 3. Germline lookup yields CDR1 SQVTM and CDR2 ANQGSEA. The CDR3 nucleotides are TGCAGCGTTGCCTGGACAGGGGGTGAGCAGTTCTTC. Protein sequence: CSVAWTGGEQFF.

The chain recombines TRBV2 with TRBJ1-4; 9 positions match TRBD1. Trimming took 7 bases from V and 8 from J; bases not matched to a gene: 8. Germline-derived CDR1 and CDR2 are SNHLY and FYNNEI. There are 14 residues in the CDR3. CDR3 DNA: TGTGCCAGCACCGACAGGGGGGCTTTGGAAAAACTGTTTTTT. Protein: CASTDRGALEKLFF.

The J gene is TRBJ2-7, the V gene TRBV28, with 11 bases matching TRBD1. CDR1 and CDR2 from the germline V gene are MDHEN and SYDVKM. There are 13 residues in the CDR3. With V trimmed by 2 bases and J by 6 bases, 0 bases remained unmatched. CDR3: CASSLGTGGEQYV. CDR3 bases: TGTGCCAGCAGTTTAGGGACAGGGGGCGAGCAGTACGTC.

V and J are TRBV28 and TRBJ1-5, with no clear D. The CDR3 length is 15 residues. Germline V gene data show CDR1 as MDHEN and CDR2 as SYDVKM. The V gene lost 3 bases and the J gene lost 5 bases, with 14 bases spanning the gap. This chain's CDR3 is CASSFSAGLYQPQHF. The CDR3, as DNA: TGTGCCAGCAGTTTCTCGGCAGGCCTTTATCAGCCCCAGCATTTT.

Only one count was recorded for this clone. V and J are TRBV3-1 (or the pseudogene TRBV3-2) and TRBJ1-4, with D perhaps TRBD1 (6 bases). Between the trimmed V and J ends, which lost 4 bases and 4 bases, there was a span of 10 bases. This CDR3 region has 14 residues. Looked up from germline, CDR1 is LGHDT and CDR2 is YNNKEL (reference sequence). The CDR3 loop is CASSRWTVNEKLFF. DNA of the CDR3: TGTGCCAGCAGCCGATGGACAGTTAATGAAAAACTGTTTTTT.

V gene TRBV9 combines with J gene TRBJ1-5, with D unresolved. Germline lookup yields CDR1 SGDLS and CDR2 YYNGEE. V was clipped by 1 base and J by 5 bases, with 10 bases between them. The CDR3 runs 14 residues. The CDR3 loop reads CASSVTRLYQPQHF. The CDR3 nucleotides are TGTGCCAGCAGCGTAACGCGGTTATATCAGCCCCAGCATTTT.

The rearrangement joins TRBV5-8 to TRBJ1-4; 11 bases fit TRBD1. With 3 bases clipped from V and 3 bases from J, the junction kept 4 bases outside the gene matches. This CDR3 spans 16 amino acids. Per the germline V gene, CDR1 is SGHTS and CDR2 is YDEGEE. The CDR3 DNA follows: TGTGCCAGCAGCTCCGGACAGGGGGCACCTAATGAAAAACTGTTTTTT. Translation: CASSSGQGAPNEKLFF.

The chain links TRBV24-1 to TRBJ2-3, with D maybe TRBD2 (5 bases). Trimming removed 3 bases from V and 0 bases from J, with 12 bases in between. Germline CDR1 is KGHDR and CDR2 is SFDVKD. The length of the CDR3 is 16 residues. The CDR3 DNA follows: TGTGCCACCAGTGATCGGAGGAAAGCTAGCACAGATACGCAGTATTTT. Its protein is CATSDRRKASTDTQYF.

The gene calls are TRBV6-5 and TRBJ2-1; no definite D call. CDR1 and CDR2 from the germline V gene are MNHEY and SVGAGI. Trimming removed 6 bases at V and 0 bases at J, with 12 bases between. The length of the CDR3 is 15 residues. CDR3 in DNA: TGTGCCAGCAGACTATACACCCCCTCCTACAATGAGCAGTTCTTC. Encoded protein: CASRLYTPSYNEQFF.

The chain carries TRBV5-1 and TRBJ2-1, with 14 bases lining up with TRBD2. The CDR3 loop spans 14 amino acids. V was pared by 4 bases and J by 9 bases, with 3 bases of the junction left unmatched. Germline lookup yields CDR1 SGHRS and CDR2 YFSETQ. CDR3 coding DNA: TGCGCCAGCAGCGGGACTAGCGGGGGTGTTGAGCAGTTCTTC. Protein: CASSGTSGGVEQFF.

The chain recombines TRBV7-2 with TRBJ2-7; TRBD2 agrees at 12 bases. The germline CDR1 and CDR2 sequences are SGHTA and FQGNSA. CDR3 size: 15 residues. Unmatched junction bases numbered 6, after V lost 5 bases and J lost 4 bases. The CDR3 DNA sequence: TGTGCCAGCAGCCTCGTGACTAGCGGGGGATACGAGCAGTACTTC. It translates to CASSLVTSGGYEQYF. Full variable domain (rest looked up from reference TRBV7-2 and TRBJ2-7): GAGVSQSPSNKVTEKGKDVELRCDPISGHTALYWYRQSLGQGLEFLIYFQGNSAPDKSGLPSDRFSAERTGGSVSTLTIQRTQQEDSAVYLCASSLVTSGGYEQYFGPGTRLTVT.

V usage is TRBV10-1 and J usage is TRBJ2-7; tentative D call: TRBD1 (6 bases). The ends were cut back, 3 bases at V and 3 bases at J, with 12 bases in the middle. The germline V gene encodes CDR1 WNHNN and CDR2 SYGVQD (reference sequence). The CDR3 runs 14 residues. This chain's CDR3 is CASSDRGRGYEQYV. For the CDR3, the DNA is TGCGCCAGCAGTGACCGGGGCAGGGGCTACGAGCAGTACGTC.

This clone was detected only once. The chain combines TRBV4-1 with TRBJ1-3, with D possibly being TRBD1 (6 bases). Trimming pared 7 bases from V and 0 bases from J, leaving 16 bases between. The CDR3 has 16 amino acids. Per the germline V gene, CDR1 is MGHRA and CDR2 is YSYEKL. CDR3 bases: TGCGCCAGCACCAGAGGGATGGGGGCCTCTGGAAACACCATATATTTT. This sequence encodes CASTRGMGASGNTIYF.

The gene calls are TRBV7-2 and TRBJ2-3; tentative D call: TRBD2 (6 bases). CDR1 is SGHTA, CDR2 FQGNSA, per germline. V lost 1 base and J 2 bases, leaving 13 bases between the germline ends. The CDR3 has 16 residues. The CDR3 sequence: CASSLVMGGITDTQYF. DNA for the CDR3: TGTGCCAGCAGCTTAGTAATGGGGGGAATCACAGATACGCAGTATTTT.